This TCR beta chain was captured by sequencing in a study of T cell responses to AZD1222 COVID-19 vaccine. About the research overall: Recipients boosted at about 4 weeks or about 12 weeks are pooled. Study-level results: An increase in Spike-specific TCR breadth and depth was observed after two AZD1222 doses. Sampled repertoires all dated from after the peak T cell response. Just 5 to 7 people given AZD1222 tested seropositive at baseline.

This CDR3 is 16 amino acids long. Germline V gives CDR1 SGDLS, CDR2 YYNGEE. V lost 6 bases and J lost 4; bases outside the gene matches: 15. This clone has just one count. Its antigen is undetermined. Clones were sequenced by immunoSEQ multiplex PCR, and TCRdb holds only the in-frame ones, with some missing. This table holds about 140,000 clones, 85% to 90% found once. Sample: peripheral blood, taken on day 0 of AZD1222 vaccination. The rearrangement uses TRBV9 and TRBJ2-5; 7 bases are a match to TRBD2. The receptor's source is an adult in good health. This CDR3 reads CASTQNPGGSSETQYF. CDR3 coding DNA: TGTGCCAGCACCCAGAACCCTGGCGGGAGTTCAGAGACCCAGTACTTC.